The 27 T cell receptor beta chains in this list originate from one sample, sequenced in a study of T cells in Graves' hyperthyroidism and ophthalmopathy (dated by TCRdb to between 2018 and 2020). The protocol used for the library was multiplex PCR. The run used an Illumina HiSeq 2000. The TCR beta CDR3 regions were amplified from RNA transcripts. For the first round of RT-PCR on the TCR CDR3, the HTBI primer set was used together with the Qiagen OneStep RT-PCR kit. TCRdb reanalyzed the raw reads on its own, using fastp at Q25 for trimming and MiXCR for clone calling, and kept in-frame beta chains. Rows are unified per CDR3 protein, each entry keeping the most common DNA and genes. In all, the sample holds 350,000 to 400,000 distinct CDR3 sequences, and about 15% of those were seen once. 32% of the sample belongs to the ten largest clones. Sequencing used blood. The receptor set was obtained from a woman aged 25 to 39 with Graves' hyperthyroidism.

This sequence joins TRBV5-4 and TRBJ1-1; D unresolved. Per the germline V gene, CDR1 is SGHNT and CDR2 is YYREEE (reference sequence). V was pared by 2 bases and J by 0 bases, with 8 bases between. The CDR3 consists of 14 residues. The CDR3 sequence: CASSFKTLNTEAFF. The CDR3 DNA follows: TGTGCCAGCAGCTTTAAGACACTGAACACTGAAGCTTTCTTT.

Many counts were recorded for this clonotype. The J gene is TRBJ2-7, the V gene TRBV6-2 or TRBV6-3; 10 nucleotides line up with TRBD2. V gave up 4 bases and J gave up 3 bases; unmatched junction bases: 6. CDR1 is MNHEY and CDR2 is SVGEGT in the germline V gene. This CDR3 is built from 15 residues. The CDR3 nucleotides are TGTGCCAGCAGTTCGCCTAGCGGGAGCGTCTACGAGCAGTACTTC. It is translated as CASSSPSGSVYEQYF.

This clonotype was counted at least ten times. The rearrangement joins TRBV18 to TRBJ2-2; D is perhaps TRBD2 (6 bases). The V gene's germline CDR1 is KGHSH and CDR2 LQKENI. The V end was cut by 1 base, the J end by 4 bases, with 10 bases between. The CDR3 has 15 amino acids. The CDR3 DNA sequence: TGTGCCAGCTCACCACGGCGGGACGTCACCGGGGAGCTGTTTTTT. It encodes CASSPRRDVTGELFF.

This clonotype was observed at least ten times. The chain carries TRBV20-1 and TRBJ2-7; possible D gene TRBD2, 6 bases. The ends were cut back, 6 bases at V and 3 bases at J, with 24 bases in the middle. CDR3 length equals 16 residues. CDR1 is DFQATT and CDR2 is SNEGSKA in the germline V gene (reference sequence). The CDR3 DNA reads TGCAGTGCGACGATCGAGCACCCGGGACTGAACTACGAGCAGTACTTC. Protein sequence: CSATIEHPGLNYEQYF.

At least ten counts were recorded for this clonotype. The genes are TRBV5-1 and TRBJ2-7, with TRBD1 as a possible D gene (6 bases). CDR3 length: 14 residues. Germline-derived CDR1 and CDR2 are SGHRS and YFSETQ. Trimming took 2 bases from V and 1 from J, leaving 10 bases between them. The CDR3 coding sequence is TGCGCCAGCAGCTTACGGACAGATTCCTACGAGCAGTACTTC. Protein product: CASSLRTDSYEQYF.

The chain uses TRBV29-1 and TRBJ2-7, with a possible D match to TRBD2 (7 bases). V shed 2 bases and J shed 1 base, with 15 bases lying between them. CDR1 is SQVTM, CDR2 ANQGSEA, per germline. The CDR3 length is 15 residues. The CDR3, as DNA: TGCAGCGTTGAATCCCTGGGGGGGGCTTCCTACGAGCAGTACTTC. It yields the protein CSVESLGGASYEQYF.

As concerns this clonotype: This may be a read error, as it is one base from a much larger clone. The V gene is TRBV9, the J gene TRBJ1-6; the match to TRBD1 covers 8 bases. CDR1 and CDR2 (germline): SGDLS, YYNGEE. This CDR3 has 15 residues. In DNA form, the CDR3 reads TGTGCCAGCAGCGAGGGGACAGGCTATAATTTACCCCTCCACTTT. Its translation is CASSEGTGYNLPLHF.

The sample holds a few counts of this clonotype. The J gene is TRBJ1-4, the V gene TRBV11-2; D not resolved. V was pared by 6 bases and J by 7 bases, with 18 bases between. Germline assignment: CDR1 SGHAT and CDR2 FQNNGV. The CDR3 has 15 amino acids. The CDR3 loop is CASSSDSIISEKLFF. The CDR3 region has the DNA TGTGCCAGCAGTTCGGACTCAATCATCAGTGAAAAACTGTTTTTT.

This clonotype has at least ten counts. CDR3 nucleotide sequence: TGTGCCAGCAGCCTAATGGCGGGAGGGCCAACAGATACGCAGTATTTT. This translates into CASSLMAGGPTDTQYF. The rearrangement links TRBV7-2 to TRBJ2-3, with TRBD2 identical over 9 bases. The V gene end was trimmed by 5 bases and the J gene end by 3 bases; junction bases not matched to a gene: 9. CDR1 is SGHTA, CDR2 FQGNSA, per germline. This CDR3 comprises 16 residues. Together with reference TRBV7-2 and TRBJ2-3, the CDR3 gives the full variable domain: GAGVSQSPSNKVTEKGKDVELRCDPISGHTALYWYRQSLGQGLEFLIYFQGNSAPDKSGLPSDRFSAERTGGSVSTLTIQRTQQEDSAVYLCASSLMAGGPTDTQYFGPGTRLTVL.

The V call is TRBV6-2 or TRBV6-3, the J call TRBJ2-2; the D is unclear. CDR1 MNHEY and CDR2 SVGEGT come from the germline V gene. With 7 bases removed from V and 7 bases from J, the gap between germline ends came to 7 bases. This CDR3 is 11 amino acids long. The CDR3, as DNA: TGTGCCAGCACTCTGAGCGGGGAGCTGTTTTTT. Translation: CASTLSGELFF.

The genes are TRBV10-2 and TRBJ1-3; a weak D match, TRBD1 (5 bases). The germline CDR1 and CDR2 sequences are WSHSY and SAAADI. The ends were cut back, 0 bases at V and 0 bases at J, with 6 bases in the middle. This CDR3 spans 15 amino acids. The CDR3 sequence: CASSESQDSGNTIYF. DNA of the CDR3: TGCGCCAGCAGTGAGTCACAGGACTCTGGAAACACCATATATTTT.

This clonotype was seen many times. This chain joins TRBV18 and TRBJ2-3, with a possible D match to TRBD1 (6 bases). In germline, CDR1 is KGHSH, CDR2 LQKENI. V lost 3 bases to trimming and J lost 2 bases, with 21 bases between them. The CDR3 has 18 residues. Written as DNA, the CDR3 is TGTGCCAGCTCACCGCTCCCCAAGGACAGTTCCTTCACAGATACGCAGTATTTT. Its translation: CASSPLPKDSSFTDTQYF.

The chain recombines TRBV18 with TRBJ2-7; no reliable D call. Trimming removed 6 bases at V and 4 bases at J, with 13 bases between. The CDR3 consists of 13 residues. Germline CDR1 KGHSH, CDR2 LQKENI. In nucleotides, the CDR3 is TGTGCCAGCTCTCAGGCCGAGTTGTACGAGCAGTACTTC. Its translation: CASSQAELYEQYF.

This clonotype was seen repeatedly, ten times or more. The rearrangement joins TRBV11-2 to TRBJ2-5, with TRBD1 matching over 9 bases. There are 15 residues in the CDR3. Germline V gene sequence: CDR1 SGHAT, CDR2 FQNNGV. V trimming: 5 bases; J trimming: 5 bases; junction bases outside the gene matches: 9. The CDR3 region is CASSTSGTGKETQYF. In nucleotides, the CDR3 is TGTGCCAGCAGCACCTCCGGGACAGGGAAGGAGACCCAGTACTTC.

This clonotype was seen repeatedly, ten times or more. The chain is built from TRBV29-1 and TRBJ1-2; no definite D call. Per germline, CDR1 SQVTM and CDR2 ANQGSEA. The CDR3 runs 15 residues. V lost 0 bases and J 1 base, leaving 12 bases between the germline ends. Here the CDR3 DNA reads TGCAGCGTTGAAGATCCAGGTTCGCTTAACTATGGCTACACCTTC. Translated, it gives CSVEDPGSLNYGYTF.

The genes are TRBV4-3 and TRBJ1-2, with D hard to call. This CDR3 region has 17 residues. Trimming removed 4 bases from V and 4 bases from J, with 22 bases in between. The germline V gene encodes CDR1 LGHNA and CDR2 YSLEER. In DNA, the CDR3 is TGCGCCAGCAGCCGAGGACCCGAAACCCGCCGAGGCTATGGCTACACCTTC. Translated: CASSRGPETRRGYGYTF.

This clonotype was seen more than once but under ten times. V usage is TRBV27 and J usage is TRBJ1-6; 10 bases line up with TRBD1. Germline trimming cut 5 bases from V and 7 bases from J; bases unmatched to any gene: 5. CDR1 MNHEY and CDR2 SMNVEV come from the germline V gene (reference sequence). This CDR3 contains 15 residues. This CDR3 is CASSADRGRNSPLHF. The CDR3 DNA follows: TGTGCCAGCAGTGCCGACAGGGGGCGGAATTCACCCCTCCACTTT.

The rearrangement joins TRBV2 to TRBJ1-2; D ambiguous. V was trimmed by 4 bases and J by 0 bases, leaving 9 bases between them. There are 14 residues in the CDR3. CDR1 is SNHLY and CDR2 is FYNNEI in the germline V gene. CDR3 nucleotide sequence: TGTGCCAGCAGTGGCGGCAGAGCTAACTATGGCTACACCTTC. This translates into CASSGGRANYGYTF.

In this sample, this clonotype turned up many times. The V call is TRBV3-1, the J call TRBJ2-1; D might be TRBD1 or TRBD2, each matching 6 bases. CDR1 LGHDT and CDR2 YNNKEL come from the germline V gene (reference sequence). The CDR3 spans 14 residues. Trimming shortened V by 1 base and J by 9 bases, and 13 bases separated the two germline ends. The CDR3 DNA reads TGTGCCAGCAGCCAAGCGGCCGGGGGCTCTGAGCAGTTCTTC. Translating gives CASSQAAGGSEQFF.

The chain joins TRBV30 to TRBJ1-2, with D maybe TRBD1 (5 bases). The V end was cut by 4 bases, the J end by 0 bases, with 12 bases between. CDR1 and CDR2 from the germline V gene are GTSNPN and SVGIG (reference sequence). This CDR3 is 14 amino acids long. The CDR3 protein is CAWTRDLSNYGYTF. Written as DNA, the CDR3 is TGTGCCTGGACCAGGGACCTATCTAACTATGGCTACACCTTC.

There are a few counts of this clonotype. The CDR3 is CSASPASGKAGELFF. Here the CDR3 DNA reads TGCAGTGCTAGCCCGGCTAGCGGGAAGGCCGGGGAGCTGTTTTTT. The chain recombines TRBV20-1 with TRBJ2-2, with 9 nucleotides matching TRBD2. J gave up 6 bases and V 3 bases, and 8 bases lay outside the gene matches. Germline V CDR1 and CDR2: DFQATT, SNEGSKA (reference sequence). CDR3 length: 15 amino acids.

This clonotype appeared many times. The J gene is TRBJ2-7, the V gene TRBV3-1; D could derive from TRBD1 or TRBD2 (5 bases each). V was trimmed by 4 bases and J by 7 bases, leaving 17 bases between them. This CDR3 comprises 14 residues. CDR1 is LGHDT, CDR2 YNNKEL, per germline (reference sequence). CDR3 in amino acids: CASSPSRGRAEQYF. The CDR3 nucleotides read TGTGCCAGCAGCCCATCGAGGGGACGGGCAGAGCAGTACTTC.

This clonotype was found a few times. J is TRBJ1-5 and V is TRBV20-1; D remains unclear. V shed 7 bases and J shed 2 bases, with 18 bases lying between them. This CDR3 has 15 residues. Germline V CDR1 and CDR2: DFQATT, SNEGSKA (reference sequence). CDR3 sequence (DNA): TGCAGTGTGAAGGCAGGAGGTGGGGGCAATCAGCCCCAGCATTTT. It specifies CSVKAGGGGNQPQHF.

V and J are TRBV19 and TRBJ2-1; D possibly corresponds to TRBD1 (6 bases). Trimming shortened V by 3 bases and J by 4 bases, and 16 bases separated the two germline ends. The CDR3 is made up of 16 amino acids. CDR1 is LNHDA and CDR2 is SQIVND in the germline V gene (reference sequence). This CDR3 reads CASSMGFGDTYNEQFF. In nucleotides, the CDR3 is TGTGCCAGTAGTATGGGATTTGGGGACACGTACAATGAGCAGTTCTTC.

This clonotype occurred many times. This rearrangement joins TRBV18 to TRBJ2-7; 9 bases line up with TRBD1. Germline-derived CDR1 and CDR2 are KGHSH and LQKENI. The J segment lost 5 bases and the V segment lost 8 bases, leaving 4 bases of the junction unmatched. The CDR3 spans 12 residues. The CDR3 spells CASKTGGDEQYF. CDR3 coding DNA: TGTGCCAGCAAAACAGGGGGCGACGAGCAGTACTTC. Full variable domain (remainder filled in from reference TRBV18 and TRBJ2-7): NAGVMQNPRHLVRRRGQEARLRCSPMKGHSHVYWYRQLPEEGLKFMVYLQKENIIDESGMPKERFSAEFPKEGPSILRIQQVVRGDSAAYFCASKTGGDEQYFGPGTRLTVT.

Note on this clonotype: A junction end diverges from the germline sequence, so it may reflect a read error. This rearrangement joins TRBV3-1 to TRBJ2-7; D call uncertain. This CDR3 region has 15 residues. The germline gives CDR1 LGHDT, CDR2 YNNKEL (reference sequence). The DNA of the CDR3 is TGTGCCGGCAGCCAAGATATCCGTTTTAACTACGAGCAGTACTTC. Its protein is CAGSQDIRFNYEQYF.

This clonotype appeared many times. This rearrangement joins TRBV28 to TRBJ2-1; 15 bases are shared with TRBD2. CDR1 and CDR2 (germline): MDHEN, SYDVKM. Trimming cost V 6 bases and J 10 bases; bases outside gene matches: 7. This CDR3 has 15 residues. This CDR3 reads CASRHGLAGGREQFF. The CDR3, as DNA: TGTGCCAGCAGACACGGACTAGCGGGAGGGCGAGAGCAGTTCTTC.